This T cell receptor (beta chain) was sequenced for a study of blood T cell repertoires in COVID-19. As for the study in general: Researchers got acute and convalescent COVID-19 samples from the United States, Italy and Spain. The cDNA or gDNA used as material had been derived from T cells, B-cell-depleted T cells, or PBMCs.

V lost 4 bases, J lost 7 bases, and 14 bases stayed unmatched. CDR3 length: 17 residues. CDR1 is MGHDK and CDR2 is SYGVNS in the germline V gene. Source study methods: Reference gene primer amplification yielded estimated nucleated cell counts. Some clones are missing from TCRdb's copy, which holds only in-frame ones; the method was immunoSEQ multiplex PCR. V, J and clone size were drawn from that table, and D and trimming were deduced from the DNA. The sample contains about 140,000 clones, roughly 80% of which appear only once. This rearrangement joins TRBV25-1 to TRBJ2-7; 12 bases match TRBD1. The sequence was collected from a man aged 70-80 years who had recovered from COVID-19. Sequenced sample: peripheral blood. CDR3 nucleotides: TGTGCCAGCAGTGCAAATAAACCCGGGACAGGGGGCGAAGAGCAGTACTTC. Its protein is CASSANKPGTGGEEQYF.